This passage covers 20 T cell receptor beta chains from one sample sequenced in a study of blood T cell repertoires in COVID-19. Generated by immunoSEQ multiplex PCR, the TCRdb table keeps only in-frame clones and is missing some. The sample records 180,000 or so clones, 85% being singletons. The specimen was PBMCs or T cells enriched from blood (not recorded which). The origin of the receptors is a man aged 40-55 years who had recovered from COVID-19.

The J gene is TRBJ1-2, the V gene TRBV13, with 9 bases aligning to TRBD1. Trimming cost V 0 bases and J 6 bases; bases outside gene matches: 2. The germline V gene has CDR1 PRHDT and CDR2 FYEKMQ (reference sequence). The CDR3 extends over 14 amino acids. This CDR3 reads CASSLGGQGHGYTF. For the CDR3, the DNA is TGTGCCAGCAGCTTAGGTGGACAGGGGCATGGCTACACCTTC.

This clone was picked up a small number of times. This chain connects TRBV7-3 to TRBJ2-2, with D perhaps matching TRBD1 (6 bases). Germline V CDR1 and CDR2: SGHTA, FQGTGA. The CDR3 contains 14 residues. Trimming left V 2 bases short and J 5 bases short, with 9 bases between. CDR3 loop: CASSLYQGTGELFF. In DNA form, the CDR3 reads TGTGCCAGCAGCTTATACCAGGGGACCGGGGAGCTGTTTTTT.

The chain carries TRBV30 and TRBJ2-3; TRBD2 matches 10 bases. The CDR3 sequence is 14 residues long. Losses at the gene ends were 5 bases for V and 2 bases for J; bases not matched to a gene: 4. The germline CDR1 and CDR2 sequences are GTSNPN and SVGIG (reference sequence). In DNA form, the CDR3 reads TGTGCCTGGCAGACTAGCGGGTCCACAGATACGCAGTATTTT. This translates into CAWQTSGSTDTQYF.

The chain is built from TRBV5-5 and TRBJ1-5; D is possibly TRBD1 (5 bases). The CDR3 is made up of 16 amino acids. CDR1 SGHKS and CDR2 YYEKEE come from the germline V gene (reference sequence). Trimming stripped 0 bases from V and 0 bases from J, with 10 bases between. The CDR3 coding sequence is TGTGCCAGCAGCTTGGGGACAAGTTATAGCAATCAGCCCCAGCATTTT. It yields the protein CASSLGTSYSNQPQHF.

The J gene is TRBJ2-6, the V gene TRBV9; D unresolved. The V gene lost 0 bases and the J gene lost 1 base, with 2 bases spanning the gap. The CDR3 spans 14 residues. CDR1 is SGDLS and CDR2 is YYNGEE in the germline V gene. The CDR3 loop is CASSVVSGANVLTF. The CDR3 DNA reads TGTGCCAGCAGCGTAGTATCTGGGGCCAACGTCCTGACTTTC.

This clone was seen once. V gene TRBV15 combines with J gene TRBJ1-1, with 7 positions matching TRBD1. Losses at the gene ends were 5 bases for V and 1 base for J; bases not matched to a gene: 7. The CDR3 length is 15 residues. The germline V gene has CDR1 LNHNV and CDR2 YYDKDF (reference sequence). DNA for the CDR3: TGTGCCACCAGCCCAACCCAGGGGGGGAACACTGAAGCTTTCTTT. Protein: CATSPTQGGNTEAFF.

The V call is TRBV7-3, the J call TRBJ2-7, with 7 bases identical to TRBD2. Germline trimming cut 5 bases from V and 2 bases from J; bases unmatched to any gene: 12. The CDR3 runs to 16 residues. The germline CDR1 and CDR2 sequences are SGHTA and FQGTGA. CDR3 in DNA: TGTGCCAGCAGCCCCGGGGGAGGGCGGCTGCCCTACGAGCAGTACTTC. Translation gives CASSPGGGRLPYEQYF.

V and J are TRBV10-2 and TRBJ1-1; a possible D gene is TRBD1 (5 bases). The germline V and J ends were trimmed by 6 bases and 1 base, with 9 bases remaining between them. Germline lookup yields CDR1 WSHSY and CDR2 SAAADI. The CDR3 is 13 residues long. This CDR3 is CASSSDRNTEAFF. CDR3 in DNA: TGCGCCAGCAGCTCCGACAGGAACACTGAAGCTTTCTTT.

The CDR3 bases are TGTGCCAGCAGCTTACCGGGGGACCCCAAATATTACGAGCAGTACTTC. Its translation: CASSLPGDPKYYEQYF. The rearrangement links TRBV11-2 to TRBJ2-7; tentatively, D is TRBD2 (6 bases). CDR1 SGHAT and CDR2 FQNNGV come from the germline V gene. The V end lost 2 bases, the J end lost 4 bases, and 18 bases lay between the germline ends. The length of the CDR3 is 16 residues.

This rearrangement joins TRBV11-3 to TRBJ1-1, with D possibly TRBD1 on 6 matching bases. The germline CDR1 and CDR2 sequences are SGHNT and YENEEA. This CDR3 contains 14 residues. Between the trimmed V and J ends, which lost 5 bases and 5 bases, there was a span of 15 bases. CDR3 region: CASSVGGGVTEAFF. Here the CDR3 DNA reads TGTGCCAGCAGCGTGGGAGGGGGTGTGACTGAAGCTTTCTTT.

This clone was detected ten times or more. The V gene is TRBV11-2, the J gene TRBJ2-7; the D gene is possibly TRBD2 (5 bases). V shed 3 bases and J shed 6 bases, with 18 bases lying between them. Germline CDR1 SGHAT, CDR2 FQNNGV. This CDR3 is built from 15 residues. The DNA of the CDR3 is TGTGCCAGCAGCTTCCTACCGGACTCTCCGACCGAGCAGTACTTC. Residues: CASSFLPDSPTEQYF.

This chain joins TRBV3-1 (or the pseudogene TRBV3-2) and TRBJ2-5, with D possibly TRBD1 on 6 matching bases. The CDR3 is 15 amino acids. Germline V gene data show CDR1 as LGHDT and CDR2 as YNNKEL (reference sequence). Trimming shortened V by 1 base and J by 3 bases, and 12 bases separated the two germline ends. CDR3: CASSQGQGREETQYF. For the CDR3, the DNA is TGTGCCAGCAGCCAAGGCCAGGGGAGAGAAGAGACCCAGTACTTC.

This clone was recorded a few times. The chain is built from TRBV10-3 and TRBJ1-3; TRBD1 is a possible D gene (6 bases). V lost 7 bases, J lost 3 bases, and 13 bases lay in between. CDR1 is ENHRY and CDR2 is SYGVKD in the germline V gene. CDR3 length equals 14 residues. CDR3 protein: CAITNREGGNTIYF. The CDR3 coding sequence is TGTGCCATCACCAACAGGGAAGGTGGAAACACCATATATTTT.

In this sample, this clone turned up once. V is TRBV28 and J is TRBJ1-2; D possibly corresponds to TRBD1 (5 bases). This CDR3 comprises 13 residues. Trimming stripped 1 base from V and 6 bases from J, with 9 bases between. CDR1 is MDHEN, CDR2 SYDVKM, per germline. The CDR3 sequence: CASSLSGFDGYTF. CDR3 coding DNA: TGTGCCAGCAGTTTATCAGGGTTCGATGGCTACACCTTC.

The chain couples TRBV7-9 to TRBJ2-7; 7 bases align to TRBD1. V dropped 4 bases and J dropped 4; count of bases not matched to a gene: 7. The CDR3 spans 14 residues. The germline CDR1 and CDR2 sequences are SEHNR and FQNEAQ (reference sequence). The CDR3 region is CASSSRDSIYEQYF. The CDR3 DNA follows: TGTGCCAGCAGCTCCCGGGACAGTATTTACGAGCAGTACTTC.

The V and J genes are TRBV9 and TRBJ2-1; TRBD2 matches at 7 bases. The J segment lost 5 bases and the V segment lost 4 bases, leaving 12 bases of the junction unmatched. The CDR3 has 16 amino acids. The germline CDR1 and CDR2 sequences are SGDLS and YYNGEE. CDR3 sequence: CASSTPRAGLNNEQFF. The CDR3 DNA reads TGTGCCAGCAGCACCCCTAGAGCGGGATTAAACAATGAGCAGTTCTTC. Using reference TRBV9 and TRBJ2-1 for the parts outside the CDR3, the full variable domain is DSGVTQTPKHLITATGQRVTLRCSPRSGDLSVYWYQQSLDQGLQFLIQYYNGEERAKGNILERFSAQQFPDLHSELNLSSLELGDSALYFCASSTPRAGLNNEQFFGPGTRLTVL.

This clone was recorded a few times. The chain carries TRBV18 and TRBJ1-1; tentative D call: TRBD1 (5 bases). The CDR3 consists of 15 residues. Germline CDR1 is KGHSH and CDR2 is LQKENI. Trimming took 3 bases from V and 3 from J, leaving 14 bases between them. CDR3 sequence (DNA): TGTGCCAGCTCACCCCTCCAGGGAAGTGACACTGAAGCTTTCTTT. This sequence encodes CASSPLQGSDTEAFF. The whole variable domain, filled in from reference TRBV18 and TRBJ1-1, reads NAGVMQNPRHLVRRRGQEARLRCSPMKGHSHVYWYRQLPEEGLKFMVYLQKENIIDESGMPKERFSAEFPKEGPSILRIQQVVRGDSAAYFCASSPLQGSDTEAFFGQGTRLTVV.

The V call is TRBV9, the J call TRBJ2-5; TRBD2 agrees at 11 bases. The CDR3 sequence is 16 residues long. The germline CDR1 and CDR2 sequences are SGDLS and YYNGEE. Germline trimming cut 0 bases from V and 4 bases from J; bases unmatched to any gene: 5. CDR3 residues: CASSVGDSGRAETQYF. As DNA, the CDR3 is TGTGCCAGCAGCGTAGGCGATAGCGGGAGGGCAGAGACCCAGTACTTC. The full variable domain, its missing parts supplied by reference TRBV9 and TRBJ2-5, is DSGVTQTPKHLITATGQRVTLRCSPRSGDLSVYWYQQSLDQGLQFLIQYYNGEERAKGNILERFSAQQFPDLHSELNLSSLELGDSALYFCASSVGDSGRAETQYFGPGTRLLVL.

The chain recombines TRBV7-8 with TRBJ2-7; the match to TRBD1 covers 8 bases. Germline trimming cut 1 base from V and 9 bases from J; bases unmatched to any gene: 5. The CDR3 extends over 13 amino acids. The V gene's germline CDR1 is SGHVS and CDR2 FQNEAQ. CDR3 sequence (DNA): TGTGCCAGCAGCTTAGAGGACAGGGCGTGGCAGTACTTC. It specifies CASSLEDRAWQYF.

The V and J genes are TRBV7-2 and TRBJ2-7, with D maybe TRBD1 (6 bases). The germline gives CDR1 SGHTA, CDR2 FQGNSA. Trimming removed 5 bases from V and 7 bases from J, with 15 bases in between. The CDR3 is 13 residues long. In DNA form, the CDR3 reads TGTGCCAGCAGCCAATGGACAGCCTCAGAGCAGTACTTC. Translated: CASSQWTASEQYF.